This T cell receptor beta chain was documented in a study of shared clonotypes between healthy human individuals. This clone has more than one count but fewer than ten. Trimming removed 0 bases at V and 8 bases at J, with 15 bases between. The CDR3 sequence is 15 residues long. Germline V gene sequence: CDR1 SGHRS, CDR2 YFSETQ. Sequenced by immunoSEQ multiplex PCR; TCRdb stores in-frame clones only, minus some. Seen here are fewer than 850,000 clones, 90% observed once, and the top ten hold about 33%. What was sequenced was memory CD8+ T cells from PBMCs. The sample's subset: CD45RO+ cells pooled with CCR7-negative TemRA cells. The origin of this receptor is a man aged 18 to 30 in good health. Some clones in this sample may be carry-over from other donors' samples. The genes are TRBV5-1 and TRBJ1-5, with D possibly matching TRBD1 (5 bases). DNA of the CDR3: TGCGCCAGCAGCTTGGAGGCAGGGAATATCAAGCCCCAGCATTTT. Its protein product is CASSLEAGNIKPQHF.